These 6 T cell receptor beta chains share one sample of origin, sequenced in a study of early T cells in non-severe SARS-CoV-2 infection. MiXCR was run by TCRdb on the 5' RACE reads, yielding one entry per CDR3 protein. The table records under 70,000 distinct CDR3 sequences, around 5.7% of them present only once. The starting material was whole blood, obtained at baseline. Source of these receptors: an adult who was a healthcare worker with PCR-confirmed SARS-CoV-2 infection or an uninfected control (not recorded which).

Many counts were recorded for this clonotype. The chain carries TRBV28 and TRBJ2-7; TRBD1 is a possible D gene (6 bases). The V and J ends lost 6 bases and 4 bases respectively, with 13 bases between them. Germline CDR1 and CDR2: MDHEN and SYDVKM. This CDR3 contains 13 residues. CDR3: CASSPGHAYEQYF. The CDR3, as DNA: TGTGCCAGCAGCCCGGGACACGCGTACGAGCAGTACTTC. The variable domain in full, with the rest retrieved from reference TRBV28 and TRBJ2-7, is DVKVTQSSRYLVKRTGEKVFLECVQDMDHENMFWYRQDPGLGLRLIYFSYDVKMKEKGDIPEGYSVSREKKERFSLILESASTNQTSMYLCASSPGHAYEQYFGPGTRLTVT.

The table lists this clonotype with many counts. The J gene is TRBJ2-1, the V gene TRBV20-1, with 11 bases lining up with TRBD2. Germline V gene data show CDR1 as DFQATT and CDR2 as SNEGSKA (reference sequence). J gave up 0 bases and V 3 bases, and 10 bases lay outside the gene matches. The CDR3 sequence is 18 residues long. CDR3 loop: CSASTRTSGFNSYNEQFF. DNA for the CDR3: TGCAGTGCTAGTACTAGGACTAGCGGGTTTAACTCCTACAATGAGCAGTTCTTC.

This clonotype was counted many times. This chain connects TRBV3-1 to TRBJ2-7, with TRBD1 matching 10 bases. The V and J ends lost 4 bases and 1 base, in that order; junction bases with no gene match: 1. Germline loops: CDR1 LGHDT, CDR2 YNNKEL (reference sequence). This CDR3 spans 14 amino acids. The CDR3 here is CASSPGQGSYEQYF. The DNA for the CDR3 is TGTGCCAGCAGCCCGGGACAGGGGTCCTACGAGCAGTACTTC.

This clonotype was seen many times. The chain is built from TRBV2 and TRBJ1-2, with D unclear. From germline, CDR1 is SNHLY and CDR2 FYNNEI. V was trimmed by 2 bases and J by 4 bases, leaving 11 bases between them. CDR3 length: 14 residues. CDR3 sequence: CASSERETTYGYTF. The CDR3 nucleotides read TGTGCCAGCAGTGAACGGGAGACAACCTATGGCTACACCTTC.

This clonotype was recorded at least ten times. The chain joins TRBV20-1 to TRBJ2-1, with D uncertain. V was clipped by 6 bases and J by 0 bases, with 15 bases between them. This CDR3 is built from 15 residues. The V gene's germline CDR1 is DFQATT and CDR2 SNEGSKA (reference sequence). The CDR3 region is CSAIVPKHSYNEQFF. For the CDR3, the DNA is TGCAGTGCCATAGTTCCAAAGCACTCCTACAATGAGCAGTTCTTC.

The chain is built from TRBV14 and TRBJ2-7, with 7 bases matching TRBD1. This CDR3 has 15 amino acids. Unmatched junction bases numbered 9, after V lost 4 bases and J lost 3 bases. Germline V gene sequence: CDR1 SGHDN, CDR2 FVKESK. CDR3 bases: TGTGCCAGCAGCCGAGTGACAGGGTCCATCTACGAGCAGTACTTC. It specifies CASSRVTGSIYEQYF.